What follows are 17 T cell receptor beta chains derived from one specimen sequenced in a study of blood T cells in healthy people across ages. A second PCR of about 7 to 12 cycles used a sample-barcoded 5' primer and a J-beta primer mix. In TCRdb, the 5' RACE reads were re-called with MiXCR into one record per CDR3 protein. The table lists under 950,000 distinct CDR3 sequences, 22% of them singletons. Sequenced material: blood. The source is a man aged 65-85 years in good health.

This clonotype appeared a few times. The CDR3 region is CSARGLRYYNEQFF. The CDR3 DNA follows: TGCAGTGCTAGAGGGCTTAGGTACTACAATGAGCAGTTCTTC. This rearrangement joins TRBV20-1 to TRBJ2-1; no definite D call. CDR1 and CDR2 from the germline V gene are DFQATT and SNEGSKA (reference sequence). The CDR3 extends over 14 amino acids. The ends were cut back, 1 base at V and 3 bases at J, with 10 bases in the middle.

The rearrangement joins TRBV5-1 to TRBJ2-5; D may correspond to TRBD1 or TRBD2 (6 bases each). The CDR3 covers 15 residues. CDR1 SGHRS and CDR2 YFSETQ come from the germline V gene. V was pared by 0 bases and J by 7 bases, with 16 bases between. CDR3 bases: TGCGCCAGCAGCTTGGGACAGGAGGGGTTTGGGACCCAGTACTTC. Amino acids: CASSLGQEGFGTQYF.

The chain links TRBV10-3 to TRBJ2-7; TRBD1 is a possible D gene (7 bases). V shed 0 bases and J shed 10 bases, with 19 bases lying between them. The CDR3 has 15 amino acids. Per the germline V gene, CDR1 is ENHRY and CDR2 is SYGVKD. The CDR3 loop is CAISESGGGWETQYV. The CDR3 DNA reads as TGTGCCATCAGTGAGTCTGGAGGGGGCTGGGAGACCCAGTACGTC.

The V call is TRBV7-6, the J call TRBJ2-5, with D possibly being TRBD2 (5 bases). CDR3 size: 15 residues. Per germline, CDR1 SGHVS and CDR2 FNYEAQ. V lost 2 bases and J lost 2, with 12 bases in between. DNA of the CDR3: TGTGCCAGCAGCTTAAAAAGAGGACTTCAAGAGACCCAGTACTTC. It is translated as CASSLKRGLQETQYF.

This clonotype was found a few times. The gene calls are TRBV25-1 and TRBJ1-4; maybe TRBD1 (5 bases). Germline CDR1 is MGHDK and CDR2 is SYGVNS. V was pared by 2 bases and J by 4 bases, with 17 bases between. The CDR3 is made up of 17 amino acids. This CDR3 reads CASSEMGLGRDNEKLFF. The CDR3 DNA reads as TGTGCCAGCAGTGAAATGGGGCTTGGCCGGGATAATGAAAAACTGTTTTTT.

The chain joins TRBV28 to TRBJ2-6, with TRBD1 matching 10 bases. V gave up 4 bases and J gave up 0 bases; unmatched junction bases: 3. Germline CDR1 MDHEN, CDR2 SYDVKM. The CDR3 is made up of 17 amino acids. The CDR3 bases are TGTGCCAGCAGTTCGGGACAGGGGTACTCTGGGGCCAACGTCCTGACTTTC. Its translation: CASSSGQGYSGANVLTF. The variable domain in full, completed from reference TRBV28 and TRBJ2-6, reads DVKVTQSSRYLVKRTGEKVFLECVQDMDHENMFWYRQDPGLGLRLIYFSYDVKMKEKGDIPEGYSVSREKKERFSLILESASTNQTSMYLCASSSGQGYSGANVLTFGAGSRLTVL.

CDR3 sequence reads: CASSYSRTPGNEKLFF. The CDR3 DNA is TGTGCCAGCAGTTACTCAAGAACACCGGGCAATGAAAAACTGTTTTTT. The chain has TRBV6-5 and TRBJ1-4; no clear D gene. This CDR3 has 16 residues. Germline-derived CDR1 and CDR2 are MNHEY and SVGAGI. V was trimmed by 0 bases and J by 5 bases, leaving 13 bases between them.

This clonotype came up a few times. CDR3 loop: CSVGDRGMNTGELFF. DNA for the CDR3: TGCAGCGTCGGGGACAGGGGGATGAACACCGGGGAGCTGTTTTTT. The chain is built from TRBV29-1 and TRBJ2-2, with 11 positions matching TRBD1. Germline CDR1 reads SQVTM; CDR2 reads ANQGSEA. The CDR3 runs 15 residues. V trimming: 6 bases; J trimming: 1 base; junction bases outside the gene matches: 4.

This clonotype showed up many times. CDR3 in DNA: TGTGCCAGCAGCCAAGAAGGGATCCCCTACGAGCAGTACTTC. Amino acids: CASSQEGIPYEQYF. V usage is TRBV3-1 and J usage is TRBJ2-7; no definite D call. The germline CDR1 and CDR2 sequences are LGHDT and YNNKEL (reference sequence). The CDR3 has 14 amino acids. Trimming removed 0 bases at V and 2 bases at J, with 8 bases between.

The chain couples TRBV7-2 to TRBJ1-5; 8 nucleotides align to TRBD1. The CDR3 consists of 17 residues. Per the germline V gene, CDR1 is SGHTA and CDR2 is FQGNSA. J lost 3 bases, V lost 6 bases, and 13 bases had no gene match. As DNA, the CDR3 is TGTGCCAGCAGAGACCCTAGGGGGGGACAGGACAATCAGCCCCAGCATTTT. Protein sequence: CASRDPRGGQDNQPQHF.

The chain combines TRBV12-3 or TRBV12-4 with TRBJ1-6; D is unclear. V was clipped by 8 bases and J by 10 bases, with 18 bases between them. This CDR3 is built from 14 residues. In nucleotides, the CDR3 is TGTGCCAGCCGATCGTCCGCTGACGGCTCACCCCTCCACTTT. Protein: CASRSSADGSPLHF.

Of note for this clonotype: An end of the junction does not agree with germline; a read error may underlie this. This chain joins TRBV7-3 and TRBJ2-5; D ambiguous. CDR1 and CDR2 (germline): SGHTA, FQGTGA. This CDR3 comprises 14 residues. CDR3 coding DNA: TGTGTCAGCAGCCCTAATCCCCCTCAAGAGACCCAGTACTTC. Translating gives CVSSPNPPQETQYF. The whole variable domain, filled in from reference TRBV7-3 and TRBJ2-5, reads GAGVSQTPSNKVTEKGKYVELRCDPISGHTALYWYRQSLGQGPEFLIYFQGTGAADDSGLPNDRFFAVRPEGSVSTLKIQRTERGDSAVYLCVSSPNPPQETQYFGPGTRLLVL.

The rearrangement joins TRBV7-9 to TRBJ1-1, with TRBD1 identical over 7 bases. Trimming cost V 2 bases and J 3 bases; bases outside gene matches: 3. Looked up from germline, CDR1 is SEHNR and CDR2 is FQNEAQ (reference sequence). CDR3 size: 14 residues. This chain's CDR3 is CASSLQGEDTEAFF. The DNA of the CDR3 is TGTGCCAGCAGCTTACAGGGGGAGGACACTGAAGCTTTCTTT. Complete variable domain (other parts from reference TRBV7-9 and TRBJ1-1): DTGVSQNPRHKITKRGQNVTFRCDPISEHNRLYWYRQTLGQGPEFLTYFQNEAQLEKSRLLSDRFSAERPKGSFSTLEIQRTEQGDSAMYLCASSLQGEDTEAFFGQGTRLTVV.

This clonotype was seen more than once but under ten times. CDR3 sequence: CASSPQTSGRLREQFF. The CDR3 nucleotides are TGTGCCAGCAGCCCTCAAACTAGCGGGAGGCTTCGAGAGCAGTTCTTC. The V and J genes are TRBV11-3 and TRBJ2-5; 12 bases align to TRBD2. The assigned J gene may be wrong: the sequence end matches TRBJ2-1 better. The CDR3 covers 16 residues. Germline CDR1 reads SGHNT; CDR2 reads YENEEA.

The chain links TRBV7-9 to TRBJ1-2; D may be TRBD1 (6 bases). The germline CDR1 and CDR2 sequences are SEHNR and FQNEAQ (reference sequence). The CDR3 consists of 15 residues. The V end lost 0 bases, the J end lost 8 bases, and 16 bases lay between the germline ends. Written as DNA, the CDR3 is TGTGCCAGCAGCTTAGCGGGGGGCCAGGGATTGGGCTACACCTTC. Translated: CASSLAGGQGLGYTF. Combining the CDR3 with reference TRBV7-9 and TRBJ1-2 gives the whole variable domain DTGVSQNPRHKITKRGQNVTFRCDPISEHNRLYWYRQTLGQGPEFLTYFQNEAQLEKSRLLSDRFSAERPKGSFSTLEIQRTEQGDSAMYLCASSLAGGQGLGYTFGSGTRLTVV.

The rearrangement uses TRBV10-3 and TRBJ2-1, with 7 bases aligning to TRBD2. The J call may not be correct, given that the DNA end is closer to TRBJ2-7. The CDR3 consists of 15 residues. CDR1 is ENHRY and CDR2 is SYGVKD in the germline V gene. In DNA form, the CDR3 reads TGTGCCATCAGTGAGGGGGAGGGAGGGTACTACGAGCAGTACGTC. Translation gives CAISEGEGGYYEQYV.

V usage is TRBV12-3 or TRBV12-4 and J usage is TRBJ2-2; 13 bases match TRBD2. The CDR3 runs to 16 residues. Germline trimming cut 4 bases from V and 8 bases from J; bases unmatched to any gene: 7. The CDR3 spells CASSYTSGGASGELFF. DNA for the CDR3: TGTGCCAGCAGTTATACTAGCGGGGGGGCTTCGGGGGAGCTGTTTTTT.